A single sample gave rise to the 3 T cell receptor beta chains below, sequenced in a study of blood T cell repertoires in COVID-19. Measured with immunoSEQ multiplex PCR; TCRdb has only the in-frame clones, and not every one. Of 300,000 to 450,000 clones in the sample, about 90% are singletons; the top ten hold roughly 10%. Material: peripheral blood. These receptors originate from a woman aged 30 to 39 with COVID-19, enrolled during active disease.

This clone has just one count. The chain couples TRBV30 to TRBJ2-1, with D maybe TRBD2 (6 bases). Germline V CDR1 and CDR2: GTSNPN, SVGIG (reference sequence). The CDR3 extends over 13 amino acids. V gave up 1 base and J gave up 9 bases, with 13 bases separating them. The CDR3: CAWSGGRWAEQFF. In nucleotides, the CDR3 is TGTGCCTGGAGTGGGGGGAGGTGGGCTGAGCAGTTCTTC.

The chain joins TRBV4-3 to TRBJ1-2; D not resolved. CDR3 length: 16 amino acids. The germline gives CDR1 LGHNA, CDR2 YSLEER. V shed 0 bases and J shed 0 bases, with 11 bases lying between them. The CDR3 coding sequence is TGCGCCAGCAGCCAAGATGTCCGGGTTACTAACTATGGCTACACCTTC. Translation gives CASSQDVRVTNYGYTF.

To note about this clone: Within the sample, other DNA sequences also encode this same CDR3. The V gene is TRBV19, the J gene TRBJ2-2, with TRBD2 identical over 7 bases. The CDR3 covers 14 residues. After removal of 7 bases from V and 0 bases from J, the junction contained 2 bases not matched to a gene. The germline CDR1 and CDR2 sequences are LNHDA and SQIVND (reference sequence). CDR3 sequence (DNA): TGTGCCAGTACTCGGGGGGCGAACACCGGGGAGCTGTTTTTT. Its protein is CASTRGANTGELFF.